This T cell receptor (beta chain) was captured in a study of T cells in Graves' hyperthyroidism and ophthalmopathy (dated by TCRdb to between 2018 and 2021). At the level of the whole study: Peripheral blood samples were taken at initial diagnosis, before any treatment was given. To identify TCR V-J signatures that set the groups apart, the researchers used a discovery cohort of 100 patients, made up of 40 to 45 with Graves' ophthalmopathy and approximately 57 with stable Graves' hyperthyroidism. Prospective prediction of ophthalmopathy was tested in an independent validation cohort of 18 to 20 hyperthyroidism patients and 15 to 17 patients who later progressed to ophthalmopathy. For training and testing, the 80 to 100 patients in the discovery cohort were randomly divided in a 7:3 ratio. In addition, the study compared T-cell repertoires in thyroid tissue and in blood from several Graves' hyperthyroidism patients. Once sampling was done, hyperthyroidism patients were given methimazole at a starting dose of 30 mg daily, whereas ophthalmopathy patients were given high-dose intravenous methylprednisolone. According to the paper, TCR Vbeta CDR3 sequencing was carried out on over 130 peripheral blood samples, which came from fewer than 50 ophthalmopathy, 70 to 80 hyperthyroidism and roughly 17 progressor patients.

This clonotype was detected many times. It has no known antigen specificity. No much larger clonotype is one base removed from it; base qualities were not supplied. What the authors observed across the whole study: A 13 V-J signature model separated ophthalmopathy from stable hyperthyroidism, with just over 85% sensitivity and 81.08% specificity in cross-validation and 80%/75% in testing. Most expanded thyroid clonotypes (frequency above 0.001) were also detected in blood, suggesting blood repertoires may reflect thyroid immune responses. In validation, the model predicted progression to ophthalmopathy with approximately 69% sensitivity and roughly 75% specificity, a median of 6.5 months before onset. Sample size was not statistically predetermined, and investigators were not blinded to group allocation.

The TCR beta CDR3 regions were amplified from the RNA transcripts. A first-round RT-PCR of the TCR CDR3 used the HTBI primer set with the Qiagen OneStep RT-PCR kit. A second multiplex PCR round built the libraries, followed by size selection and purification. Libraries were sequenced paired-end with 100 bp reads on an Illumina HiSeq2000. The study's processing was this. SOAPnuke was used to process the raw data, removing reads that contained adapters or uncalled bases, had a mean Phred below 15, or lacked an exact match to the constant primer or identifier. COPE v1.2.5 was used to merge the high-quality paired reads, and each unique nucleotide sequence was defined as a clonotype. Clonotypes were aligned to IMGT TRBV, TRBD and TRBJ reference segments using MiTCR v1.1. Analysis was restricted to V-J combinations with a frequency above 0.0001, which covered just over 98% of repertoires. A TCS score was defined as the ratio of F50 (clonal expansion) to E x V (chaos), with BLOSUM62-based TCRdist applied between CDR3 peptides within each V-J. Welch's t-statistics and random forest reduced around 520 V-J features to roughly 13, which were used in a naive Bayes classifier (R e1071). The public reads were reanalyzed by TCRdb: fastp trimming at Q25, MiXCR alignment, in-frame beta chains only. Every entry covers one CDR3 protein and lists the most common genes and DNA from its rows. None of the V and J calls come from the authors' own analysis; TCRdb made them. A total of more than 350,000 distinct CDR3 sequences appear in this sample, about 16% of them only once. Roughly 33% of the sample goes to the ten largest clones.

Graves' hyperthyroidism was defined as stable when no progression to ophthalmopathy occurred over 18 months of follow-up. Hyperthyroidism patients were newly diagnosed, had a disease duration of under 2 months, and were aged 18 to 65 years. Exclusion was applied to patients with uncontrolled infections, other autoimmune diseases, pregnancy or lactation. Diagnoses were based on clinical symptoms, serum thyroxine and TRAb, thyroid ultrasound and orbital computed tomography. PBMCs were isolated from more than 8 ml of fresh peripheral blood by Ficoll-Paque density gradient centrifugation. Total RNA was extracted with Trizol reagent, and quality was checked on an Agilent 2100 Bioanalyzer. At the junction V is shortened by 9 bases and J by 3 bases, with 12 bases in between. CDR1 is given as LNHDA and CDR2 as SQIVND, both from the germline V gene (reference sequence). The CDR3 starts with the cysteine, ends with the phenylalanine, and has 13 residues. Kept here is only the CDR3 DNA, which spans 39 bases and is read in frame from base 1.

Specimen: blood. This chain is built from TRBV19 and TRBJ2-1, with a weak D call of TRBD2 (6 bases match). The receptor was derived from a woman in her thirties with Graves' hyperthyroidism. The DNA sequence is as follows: TGTGCCAGCGCGGGGTTTAGCTACAATGAGCAGTTCTTC. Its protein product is CASAGFSYNEQFF.